This TCR beta chain was captured in a study of blood T cell repertoires in COVID-19. This clone occurred once. The data were produced by immunoSEQ multiplex PCR, yet TCRdb's version contains in-frame clones alone and is incomplete. The sample shows more than 150,000 clones, approximately 87% of them seen only once. The germline gives CDR1 LGHDT, CDR2 YNNKEL (reference sequence). The CDR3 totals 15 residues. The V end was cut by 1 base, the J end by 1 base, with 7 bases between. The sequence derives from a woman in her 70s with COVID-19, enrolled during active disease. Material: peripheral blood. The rearrangement joins TRBV3-1 (or the pseudogene TRBV3-2) to TRBJ1-4; D call uncertain. The CDR3 DNA reads TGTGCCAGCAGCCAAGCCCGGGGAACTAATGAAAAACTGTTTTTT. This gives the protein CASSQARGTNEKLFF.